This T cell receptor beta chain appears in the sequencing data of a study of blood T cell repertoires in COVID-19. Study summary: Samples came from the United States, Italy and Spain, spanning acute and convalescent COVID-19.

Authors' analysis steps: The assay estimated nucleated cells by amplifying reference gene primers. The protocol was immunoSEQ multiplex PCR, while the TCRdb copy is restricted to in-frame clones and leaves out a portion. The V and J calls and clone size come from that table; D and trimming were worked out from the DNA. The sample contains some 500,000 clones, roughly 91% of which appear only once. V was trimmed by 0 bases and J by 5 bases, leaving 7 bases between them. This CDR3 region has 13 residues. Per germline, CDR1 LNHDA and CDR2 SQIVND (reference sequence). This TCR came from a woman in her 50s with COVID-19, enrolled during active disease. The chain is built from TRBV19 and TRBJ2-5; no firm D call. The material sequenced was peripheral blood. The CDR3 bases are TGTGCCAGTAGTATAGAACACCTCGAGACCCAGTACTTC. Its protein product is CASSIEHLETQYF.